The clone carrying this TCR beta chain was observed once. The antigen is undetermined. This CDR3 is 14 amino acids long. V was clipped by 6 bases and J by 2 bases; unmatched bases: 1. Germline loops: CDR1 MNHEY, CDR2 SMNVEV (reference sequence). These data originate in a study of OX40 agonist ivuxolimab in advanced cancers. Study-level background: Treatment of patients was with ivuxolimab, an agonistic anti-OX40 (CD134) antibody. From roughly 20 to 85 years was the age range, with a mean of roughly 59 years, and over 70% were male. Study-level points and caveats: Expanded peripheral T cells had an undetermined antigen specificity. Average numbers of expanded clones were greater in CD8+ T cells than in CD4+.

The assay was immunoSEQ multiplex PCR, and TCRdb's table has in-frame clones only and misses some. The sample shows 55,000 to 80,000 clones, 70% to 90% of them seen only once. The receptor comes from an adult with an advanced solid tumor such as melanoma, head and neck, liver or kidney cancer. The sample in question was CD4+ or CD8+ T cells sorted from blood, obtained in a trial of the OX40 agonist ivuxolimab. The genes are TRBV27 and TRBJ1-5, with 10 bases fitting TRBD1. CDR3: CASRGTGGNQPQHF. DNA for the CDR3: TGTGCCAGCAGGGGGACAGGGGGCAATCAGCCCCAGCATTTT.